The TCR beta chain under discussion was sequenced for a study of early T cells in non-severe SARS-CoV-2 infection. Study-wide context: Bulk RNA from unsorted whole blood was sequenced; chains were unpaired.

Germline lookup yields CDR1 SGHTA and CDR2 FQGNSA. The CDR3 loop spans 14 amino acids. J gave up 6 bases and V 5 bases, and 4 bases lay outside the gene matches. The TCR library protocol was used to attach unique molecular identifiers. These identifiers were attached to individual cDNA molecules. One entry per CDR3 protein results from TCRdb running MiXCR on the 5' RACE reads. Of around 64,000 distinct CDR3 sequences listed, roughly 13% are singletons. General observations from the study: A preference for anti-spike CD8 responses marked VDJdb matching, which missed private and CD4 specificities.

This clonotype was seen only a few times. The antigen is unknown. The J gene is TRBJ2-2, the V gene TRBV7-2; 9 bases fit TRBD1. Sample: whole blood, taken at baseline. This TCR was sampled from an adult who was a healthcare worker with PCR-confirmed SARS-CoV-2 infection or an uninfected control (not recorded which). CDR3 nucleotide sequence: TGTGCCAGCAGCCTACGACAGGGGGCCGGGGAGCTGTTTTTT. It encodes CASSLRQGAGELFF.